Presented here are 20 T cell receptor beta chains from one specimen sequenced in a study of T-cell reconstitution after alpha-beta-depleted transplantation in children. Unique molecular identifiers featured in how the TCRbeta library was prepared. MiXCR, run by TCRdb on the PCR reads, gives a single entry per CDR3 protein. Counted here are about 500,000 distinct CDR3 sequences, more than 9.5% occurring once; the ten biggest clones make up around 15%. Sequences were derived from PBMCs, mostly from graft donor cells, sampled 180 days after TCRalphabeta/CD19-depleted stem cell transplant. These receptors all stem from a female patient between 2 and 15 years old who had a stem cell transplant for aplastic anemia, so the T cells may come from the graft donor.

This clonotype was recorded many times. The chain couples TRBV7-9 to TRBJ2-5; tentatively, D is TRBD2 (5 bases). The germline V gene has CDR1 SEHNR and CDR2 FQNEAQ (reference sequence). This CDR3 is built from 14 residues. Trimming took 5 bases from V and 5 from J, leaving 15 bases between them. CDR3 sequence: CASSLDTTGETQYF. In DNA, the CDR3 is TGTGCCAGCAGCCTCGACACGACGGGGGAGACCCAGTACTTC.

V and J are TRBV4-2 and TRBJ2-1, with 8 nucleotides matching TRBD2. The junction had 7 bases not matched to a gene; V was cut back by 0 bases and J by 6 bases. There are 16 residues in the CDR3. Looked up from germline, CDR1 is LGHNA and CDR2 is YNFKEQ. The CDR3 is CASSQEGTRGSNEQFF. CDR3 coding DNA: TGTGCCAGCAGCCAAGAGGGGACTAGGGGGTCCAATGAGCAGTTCTTC.

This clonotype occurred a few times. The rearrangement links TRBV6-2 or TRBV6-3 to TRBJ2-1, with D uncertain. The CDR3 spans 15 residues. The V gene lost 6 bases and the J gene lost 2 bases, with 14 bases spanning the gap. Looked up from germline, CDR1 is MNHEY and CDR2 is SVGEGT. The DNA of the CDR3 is TGTGCCAGCAGGTCAACCCGGGTAGCCTACAATGAGCAGTTCTTC. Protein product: CASRSTRVAYNEQFF.

The CDR3 reads CATSDSTDTPNRGGYTF. Written as DNA, the CDR3 is TGTGCCACCAGTGATTCCACGGACACGCCAAATCGGGGGGGCTACACCTTC. V is TRBV24-1 and J is TRBJ1-2, with D perhaps TRBD1 (5 bases). The V end was cut by 2 bases, the J end by 8 bases, with 23 bases between. Germline V gives CDR1 KGHDR, CDR2 SFDVKD. This CDR3 has 17 residues.

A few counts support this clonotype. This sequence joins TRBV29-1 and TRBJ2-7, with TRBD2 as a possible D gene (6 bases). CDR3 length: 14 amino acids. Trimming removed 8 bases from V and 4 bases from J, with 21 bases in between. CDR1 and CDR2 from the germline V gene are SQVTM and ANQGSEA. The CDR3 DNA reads TGCAGCCCCCAAGGTCGGGAGTCCGATTACGAGCAGTACTTC. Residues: CSPQGRESDYEQYF.

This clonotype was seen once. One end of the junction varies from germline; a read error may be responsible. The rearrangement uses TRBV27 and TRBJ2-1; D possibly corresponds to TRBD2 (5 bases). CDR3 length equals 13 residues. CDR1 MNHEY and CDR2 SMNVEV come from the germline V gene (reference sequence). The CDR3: CTSSYERGTEQFF. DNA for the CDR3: TGTACCAGCAGCTACGAACGGGGTACTGAGCAGTTCTTC.

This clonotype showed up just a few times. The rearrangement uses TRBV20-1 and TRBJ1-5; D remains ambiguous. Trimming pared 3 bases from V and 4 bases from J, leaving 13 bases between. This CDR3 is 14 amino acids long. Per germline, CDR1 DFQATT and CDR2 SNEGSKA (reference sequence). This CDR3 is CSASDKPENQPQHF. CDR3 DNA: TGCAGTGCTAGCGACAAACCAGAAAATCAGCCCCAGCATTTT.

CDR3 region: CASSYRDRGRATEAFF. The CDR3 bases are TGTGCCAGCAGCTACCGGGACAGGGGGCGCGCCACTGAAGCTTTCTTT. The gene calls are TRBV11-2 and TRBJ1-1; 12 nucleotides line up with TRBD1. The length of the CDR3 is 16 residues. From germline, CDR1 is SGHAT and CDR2 FQNNGV. J was trimmed by 4 bases and V by 4 bases; bases with no gene match: 7.

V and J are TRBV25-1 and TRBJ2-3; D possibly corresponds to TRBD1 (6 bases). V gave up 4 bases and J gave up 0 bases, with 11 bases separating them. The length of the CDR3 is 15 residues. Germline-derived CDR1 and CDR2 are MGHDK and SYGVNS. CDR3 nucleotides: TGTGCCAGCAGTGCAGGGGCCGTTAGCACAGATACGCAGTATTTT. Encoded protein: CASSAGAVSTDTQYF. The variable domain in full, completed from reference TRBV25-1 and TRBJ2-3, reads EADIYQTPRYLVIGTGKKITLECSQTMGHDKMYWYQQDPGMELHLIHYSYGVNSTEKGDLSSESTVSRIRTEHFPLTLESARPSHTSQYLCASSAGAVSTDTQYFGPGTRLTVL.

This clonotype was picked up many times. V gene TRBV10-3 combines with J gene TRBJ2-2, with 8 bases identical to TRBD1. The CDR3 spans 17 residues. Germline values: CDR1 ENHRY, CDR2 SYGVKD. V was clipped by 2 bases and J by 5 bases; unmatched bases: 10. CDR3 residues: CAISEGPGQGGTGELFF. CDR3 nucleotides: TGTGCCATCAGTGAGGGCCCTGGACAGGGCGGTACCGGGGAGCTGTTTTTT.

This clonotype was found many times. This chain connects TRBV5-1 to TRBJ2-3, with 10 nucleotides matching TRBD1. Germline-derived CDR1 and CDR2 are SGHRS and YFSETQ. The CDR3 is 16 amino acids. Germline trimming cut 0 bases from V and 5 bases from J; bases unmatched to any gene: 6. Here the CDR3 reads CASSLVVGTGEDTQYF. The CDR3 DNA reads TGCGCCAGCAGCTTGGTGGTCGGGACAGGGGAAGATACGCAGTATTTT.

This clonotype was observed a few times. CDR3: CASSLRTEKNEQFF. CDR3 sequence (DNA): TGTGCCAGCTCACTACGGACAGAGAAAAATGAGCAGTTCTTC. The V gene is TRBV18, the J gene TRBJ2-1, with D maybe TRBD1 (6 bases). Trimming removed 4 bases at V and 7 bases at J, with 14 bases between. The CDR3 length is 14 residues. From germline, CDR1 is KGHSH and CDR2 LQKENI.

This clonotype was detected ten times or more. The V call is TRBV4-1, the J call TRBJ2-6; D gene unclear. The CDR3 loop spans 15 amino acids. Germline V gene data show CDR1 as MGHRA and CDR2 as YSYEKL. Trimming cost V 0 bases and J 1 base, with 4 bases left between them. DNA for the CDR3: TGCGCCAGCAGCCAAGATGCATCTGGGGCCAACGTCCTGACTTTC. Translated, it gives CASSQDASGANVLTF.

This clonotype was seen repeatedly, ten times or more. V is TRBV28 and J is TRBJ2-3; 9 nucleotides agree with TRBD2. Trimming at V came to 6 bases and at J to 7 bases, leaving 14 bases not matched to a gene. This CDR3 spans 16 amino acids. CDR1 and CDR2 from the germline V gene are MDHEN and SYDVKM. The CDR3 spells CASSRGNSGGENTQYF. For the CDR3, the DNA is TGTGCCAGCAGCCGCGGAAATAGCGGGGGCGAGAATACGCAGTATTTT. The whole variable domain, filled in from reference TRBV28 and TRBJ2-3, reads DVKVTQSSRYLVKRTGEKVFLECVQDMDHENMFWYRQDPGLGLRLIYFSYDVKMKEKGDIPEGYSVSREKKERFSLILESASTNQTSMYLCASSRGNSGGENTQYFGPGTRLTVL.

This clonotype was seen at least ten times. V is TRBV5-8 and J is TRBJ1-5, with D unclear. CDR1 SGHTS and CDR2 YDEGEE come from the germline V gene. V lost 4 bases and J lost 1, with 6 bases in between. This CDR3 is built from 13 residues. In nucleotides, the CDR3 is TGTGCCAGCAGCAAGGGAAGCAATCAGCCCCAGCATTTT. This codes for CASSKGSNQPQHF.

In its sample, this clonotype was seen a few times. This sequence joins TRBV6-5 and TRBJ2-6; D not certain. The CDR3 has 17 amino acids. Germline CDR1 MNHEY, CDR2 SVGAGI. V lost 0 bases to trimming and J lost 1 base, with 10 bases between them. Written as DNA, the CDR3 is TGTGCCAGCAGTTACTCGATCCAGTCTTCTGGGGCCAACGTCCTGACTTTC. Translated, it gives CASSYSIQSSGANVLTF.

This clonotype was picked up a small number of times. Written as DNA, the CDR3 is TGTGCCAGCAGCTCAACTAGCGGGAGTCTCACAGATACGCAGTATTTT. It specifies CASSSTSGSLTDTQYF. V usage is TRBV7-2 and J usage is TRBJ2-3; TRBD2 agrees at 11 bases. After removal of 4 bases from V and 2 bases from J, the junction contained 5 bases not matched to a gene. The CDR3 has 16 residues. Germline values: CDR1 SGHTA, CDR2 FQGNSA.

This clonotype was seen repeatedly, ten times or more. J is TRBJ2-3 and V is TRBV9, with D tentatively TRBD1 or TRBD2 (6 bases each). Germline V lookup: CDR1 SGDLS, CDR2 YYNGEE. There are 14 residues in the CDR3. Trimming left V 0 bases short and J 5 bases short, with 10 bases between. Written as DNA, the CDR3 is TGTGCCAGCAGCGTAGTAGGAGGGGGAGATACGCAGTATTTT. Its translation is CASSVVGGGDTQYF.

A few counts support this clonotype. CDR3 sequence (DNA): TGTGCCAGCAGGCAGGGGGCGAACACCGGGGAGCTGTTTTTT. This translates into CASRQGANTGELFF. The rearrangement uses TRBV12-3 or TRBV12-4 and TRBJ2-2, with TRBD1 matching 7 bases. CDR3 length: 14 residues. Trimming removed 6 bases from V and 0 bases from J; junction bases left unmatched: 1.

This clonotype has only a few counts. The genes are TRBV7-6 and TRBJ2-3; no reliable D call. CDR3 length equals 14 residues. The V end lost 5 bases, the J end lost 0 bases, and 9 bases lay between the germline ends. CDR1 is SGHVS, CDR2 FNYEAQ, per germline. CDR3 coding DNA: TGTGCCAGCAGCCCCTTGACAAGCACAGATACGCAGTATTTT. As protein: CASSPLTSTDTQYF.